The T cell receptor beta chain under discussion was sequenced for a study of regulatory T cells in long-lasting Graves disease. This CDR3 region has 13 residues. CDR1 and CDR2 (germline): DFQATT, SNEGSKA (reference sequence). V was cut by 6 bases and J by 3 bases, with 11 bases left in between. Time point: persistent/refractory GD, antithyroid drugs over 5 years with positive TRAb. Generation of the TCR library employed RNA extracted from PBMCs. For TCR beta, libraries came from iRepertoire HTBI primers and Arm-PCR of CDR3 regions. TCRdb re-called the multiplex PCR reads through MiXCR, storing one row per CDR3 protein. The sample shows some 340,000 distinct CDR3 sequences, roughly 25% of them seen only once.

The source is a woman aged 40 to 50 with Graves disease. This chain joins TRBV20-1 and TRBJ2-2; D not certain. This specimen was peripheral blood mononuclear cells (PBMCs), taken when the disease was refractory, from a patient treated with antithyroid drugs. The CDR3 here is CSATNGDTGELFF. The CDR3 DNA reads TGCAGTGCAACCAACGGTGACACCGGGGAGCTGTTTTTT.